This T cell receptor (beta chain) was observed in a study of blood T cell repertoires in COVID-19 (dated by TCRdb to between 2020 and 2021). Broadly, across the study: Collaborator samples came from the United States, Italy and Spain and covered acute and convalescent phases of COVID-19. The repertoires were made available in a free public database intended to serve as a resource for research on the immune response to SARS-CoV-2. Sample metadata almost always included a de-identified subject ID, COVID-19 status, age in years and sex. Samples were obtained from the ongoing ImmuneRACE study (first 160 participants) and from over a thousand subjects provided by 6 global collaborators. The dataset comprised deeply sampled blood TCRbeta repertoires from subjects exposed to, actively infected with, or recovered from COVID-19. Where HLA class I and class II types were available, the types were taken from metadata supplied by the sample provider, not from assay-based typing. The prospective study material was composed of cDNA or gDNA derived from T cells, B-cell-depleted T cells, or PBMCs.

Whole blood was collected in K2EDTA tubes by collaborating institutions according to the institutions' own protocols. Collaborator samples were shipped for TCRbeta analysis as frozen whole blood, isolated PBMCs, or DNA extracted from either sample type. The study at large found these results: How much clinical and demographic metadata was included differed by source and by participant, and the metadata was provided uncurated.

The CDR3 measures 14 amino acids from cysteine to phenylalanine. Here the CDR3 DNA is all that survives: 42 bases in frame from base 1. The germline V gene (reference sequence) gives CDR1 as DFQATT and CDR2 as SNEGSKA. V gives up 3 bases and J gives up 1 base, and the segment between their germline ends measures 13 bases. This clone was seen just once. The antigen it binds to is not known. Base quality data are lacking; no much larger clone is found one base away. TCRbeta CDR3 regions were amplified from genomic DNA by means of the immunoSEQ Assay, a bias-controlled multiplex PCR. Concerning the study's data processing: Nucleated cell counts per sample were estimated from amplification of reference gene primers within the assay. To quantify the absolute abundance of each unique TCRbeta CDR3 rearrangement, sequence reads were collapsed and filtered. For each sample, productive Simpson clonality was calculated as the square root of Simpson's diversity index across productive rearrangements. TCRdb took over this immuneACCESS table, retaining in-frame rearrangements with V and J assigned. Such tables are incomplete; in checked studies, under half of the missing clones stem from an unresolved V gene, and the remainder is unexplained. V, J and clone size derive from that table, while D and trimming were established from the DNA sequence. The sample table lists roughly 86,000 clones, about 87% of them with a count of one. The ten top clones hold over 5% of the sample.

Recombination joined TRBV20-1 with TRBJ2-7, and TRBD1 may be the D gene, going by 5 matching bases. The TCR originated in a man aged 35-49 years with acute or convalescent COVID-19. Sequencing input: peripheral blood. The DNA sequence is as follows: TGCAGTGCTAGTCCCCGTAGGGGATCCTACGAGCAGTACTTC. The resulting protein is CSASPRRGSYEQYF.